This T cell receptor (beta chain) was identified during a study of cytomegalovirus exposure and HLA in healthy donors. Study-wide background: The Caucasian-associated ancestry cluster contained 81% of the approximately 390 genotyped donors.

The CDR3 loop spans 13 amino acids. Trimming cost V 5 bases and J 6 bases, with 11 bases left between them. Germline V gene lookup returns CDR1 KGHSH and CDR2 LQKENI. Primers: 60 Vbeta forward and 13 Jbeta reverse. The repertoire was sequenced with immunoSEQ multiplex PCR; TCRdb's copy has only in-frame clones and lacks some. This table holds 190,000 or so clones, roughly four fifths found once. Concerning this clone itself: Its antigen is not identified.

Study results and limitations: 87-base-pair reads could not separate some V segments, including TRBV6-2 and TRBV6-3. Cytomegalovirus-associated status was assigned to some 180 TCR beta chains.

Sample: PBMCs. V and J are TRBV18 and TRBJ2-1; D unclear. This clonotype was sampled from a man aged 45-65 years in good health and CMV-seronegative. CDR3 amino acids: CASSTTRSNEQFF. The CDR3 DNA is TGTGCCAGCTCAACCACCCGCAGCAATGAGCAGTTCTTC. The full variable domain, in which reference TRBV18 and TRBJ2-1 provide the parts outside the CDR3, is NAGVMQNPRHLVRRRGQEARLRCSPMKGHSHVYWYRQLPEEGLKFMVYLQKENIIDESGMPKERFSAEFPKEGPSILRIQQVVRGDSAAYFCASSTTRSNEQFFGPGTRLTVL.